One sample yielded the 10 T cell receptor beta chains listed below, sequenced in a study of cytomegalovirus exposure and HLA in healthy donors. 13 Jbeta primers and 60 Vbeta primers were used for the PCR. Method: immunoSEQ multiplex PCR; TCRdb's copy keeps in-frame clones and lacks some. The data show fewer than 150,000 clones, about four fifths seen once. Sequencing was performed on PBMCs. Receptor source: a man between 25 and 39 years old in good health and CMV-seronegative.

This clone appeared once. V is TRBV5-4 and J is TRBJ1-1; 10 nucleotides match TRBD1. Germline CDR1 is SGHNT and CDR2 is YYREEE (reference sequence). Trimming removed 0 bases from V and 0 bases from J; junction bases left unmatched: 8. The CDR3 runs to 18 residues. DNA for the CDR3: TGTGCCAGCAGCTTGGGGGGGACAGGGGCGAGAATGAACACTGAAGCTTTCTTT. Its translation is CASSLGGTGARMNTEAFF.

This chain uses TRBV5-8 with TRBJ2-5, with 8 bases lining up with TRBD2. The germline V gene has CDR1 SGHTS and CDR2 YDEGEE. V lost 4 bases to trimming and J lost 5 bases; unmatched junction nucleotides: 19. This CDR3 has 18 amino acids. The CDR3 region is CASSPGGSGSGVWETQYF. Written as DNA, the CDR3 is TGTGCCAGCAGCCCCGGGGGCAGCGGGAGTGGGGTTTGGGAGACCCAGTACTTC.

In its sample, this clone was seen a few times. The chain employs TRBV6-1 and TRBJ1-3; a possible D gene is TRBD1 (5 bases). Trimming stripped 3 bases from V and 0 bases from J, with 9 bases between. Germline-derived CDR1 and CDR2 are MNHNS and SASEGT. The CDR3 is 15 amino acids. CDR3 bases: TGTGCCAGCAGTGAGCGGGGGATCTCTGGAAACACCATATATTTT. Translating it yields CASSERGISGNTIYF.

This clone was seen more than once but under ten times. The J gene is TRBJ1-6, the V gene TRBV5-6, with D uncertain. CDR1 is SGHDT and CDR2 is YYEEEE in the germline V gene. This CDR3 spans 15 amino acids. Between the trimmed V and J ends, which lost 1 base and 7 bases, there was a span of 12 bases. The CDR3 sequence: CASSLSGFGNSPLHF. The DNA of the CDR3 is TGTGCCAGCAGCTTGTCGGGGTTCGGGAATTCACCCCTCCACTTT.

This clone was seen many times. This chain connects TRBV6-1 to TRBJ1-4, with 7 bases matching TRBD1. This CDR3 has 19 amino acids. V lost 3 bases and J lost 7; bases outside the gene matches: 20. Per germline, CDR1 MNHNS and CDR2 SASEGT. The CDR3 sequence is CASSDGHRGIPRWGEKLFF. The CDR3 region has the DNA TGTGCCAGCAGTGATGGGCACAGGGGAATACCTAGGTGGGGTGAAAAACTGTTTTTT.

V gene TRBV5-1 combines with J gene TRBJ2-2, with D tentatively TRBD1 (5 bases). The germline V gene encodes CDR1 SGHRS and CDR2 YFSETQ. V lost 0 bases and J 4 bases, leaving 10 bases between the germline ends. This CDR3 contains 15 residues. CDR3 coding DNA: TGCGCCAGCAGCTTGGCAGGGAACCCCACCGGGGAGCTGTTTTTT. It yields the protein CASSLAGNPTGELFF.

V gene TRBV7-2 combines with J gene TRBJ2-3, with 15 bases identical to TRBD2. This CDR3 spans 17 amino acids. V lost 5 bases, J lost 1 base, and 4 bases stayed unmatched. Germline V gene sequence: CDR1 SGHTA, CDR2 FQGNSA. The chain's CDR3 is CASSRTSGGVRTDTQYF. The CDR3 region has the DNA TGTGCCAGCAGCAGGACTAGCGGGGGGGTTCGCACAGATACGCAGTATTTT.

This chain connects TRBV2 to TRBJ2-2; 8 nucleotides match TRBD2. V dropped 5 bases and J dropped 4; count of bases not matched to a gene: 6. The germline CDR1 and CDR2 sequences are SNHLY and FYNNEI. There are 15 residues in the CDR3. The CDR3 DNA is TGTGCCAGCAGTCTACGGGGGGGGGTCACCGGGGAGCTGTTTTTT. It translates to CASSLRGGVTGELFF.

This clone showed up just a few times. CDR3 region: CASSLRDRVNTEAFF. Written as DNA, the CDR3 is TGTGCCAGCAGCCTACGGGACAGGGTGAACACTGAAGCTTTCTTT. This rearrangement joins TRBV7-8 to TRBJ1-1; 9 bases line up with TRBD1. The V segment lost 5 bases and the J segment 0 bases; nucleotides outside the gene matches: 4. Per germline, CDR1 SGHVS and CDR2 FQNEAQ. CDR3 length: 15 residues.

V gene TRBV5-1 combines with J gene TRBJ2-3, with TRBD1 matching 12 bases. Germline loops: CDR1 SGHRS, CDR2 YFSETQ. The length of the CDR3 is 15 residues. V was clipped by 2 bases and J by 6 bases; unmatched bases: 4. CDR3 in amino acids: CASSLGTGGADTQYF. For the CDR3, the DNA is TGCGCCAGCAGCTTAGGGACAGGGGGCGCGGATACGCAGTATTTT.